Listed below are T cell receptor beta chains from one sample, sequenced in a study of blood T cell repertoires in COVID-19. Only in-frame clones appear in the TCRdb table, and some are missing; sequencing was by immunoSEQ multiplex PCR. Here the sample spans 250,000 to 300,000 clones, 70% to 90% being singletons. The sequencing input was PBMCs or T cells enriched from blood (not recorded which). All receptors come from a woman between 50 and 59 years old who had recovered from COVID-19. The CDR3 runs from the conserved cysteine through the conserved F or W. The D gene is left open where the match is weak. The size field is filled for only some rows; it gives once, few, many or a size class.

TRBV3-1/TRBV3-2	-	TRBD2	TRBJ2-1	CASSQEPTSGDREQFF	TGTGCCAGCAGCCAAGAGCCGACTAGCGGGGACCGTGAACAGTTCTTC
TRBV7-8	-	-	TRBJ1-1	CASSLEPRGTEAFF	TGTGCCAGCAGCTTAGAGCCCAGGGGCACTGAAGCTTTCTTT
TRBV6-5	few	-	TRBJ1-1	CASSYSMGLREAFF	TGTGCCAGCAGTTACTCGATGGGCCTCCGAGAAGCTTTCTTT
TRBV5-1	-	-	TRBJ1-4	CASSLAVSQANEKLFF	TGCGCCAGCAGCTTGGCGGTCAGCCAGGCTAATGAAAAACTGTTTTTT
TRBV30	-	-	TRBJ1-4	CAWSVQDGEKLFF	TGTGCCTGGAGTGTACAGGACGGTGAAAAACTGTTTTTT
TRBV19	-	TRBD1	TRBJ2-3	CASTLGQGSTDTQYF	TGTGCCAGTACCCTCGGACAGGGAAGCACAGATACGCAGTATTTT
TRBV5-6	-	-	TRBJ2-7	CASSWRGHEQYF	TGTGCCAGCAGCTGGAGGGGGCACGAGCAGTACTTC
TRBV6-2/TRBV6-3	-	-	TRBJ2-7	CASSYSGGGHEQYF	TGTGCCAGCAGTTACAGTGGGGGGGGCCACGAGCAGTACTTC
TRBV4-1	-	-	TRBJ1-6	CASSQVNSGQNSPLHF	TGCGCCAGCAGCCAAGTCAATAGCGGGCAGAATTCACCCCTCCACTTT
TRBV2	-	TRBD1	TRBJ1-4	CASRTGGPSNEKLFF	TGTGCCAGCAGAACAGGGGGCCCCTCTAATGAAAAACTGTTTTTT
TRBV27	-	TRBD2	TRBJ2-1	CASSVTSGRAANNEQFF	TGTGCCAGCAGTGTGACTAGCGGGAGGGCCGCGAACAATGAGCAGTTCTTC
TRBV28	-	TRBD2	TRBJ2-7	CASISFRSAGITDEQYF	TGTGCCAGCATTTCCTTTAGATCAGCGGGAATAACGGACGAGCAGTACTTC
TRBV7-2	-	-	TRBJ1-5	CASSLTGGIFNQPQHF	TGTGCCAGCAGCTTAACCGGCGGGATTTTTAATCAGCCCCAGCATTTT
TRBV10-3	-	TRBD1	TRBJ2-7	CAISGGQENEQYF	TGTGCCATCAGTGGGGGACAGGAAAACGAGCAGTACTTC
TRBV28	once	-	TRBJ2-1	CASSLHGGKANEQFF	TGTGCCAGCAGTTTACACGGGGGAAAAGCGAATGAGCAGTTCTTC
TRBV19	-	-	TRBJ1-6	CASTITGNSPLHF	TGTGCCAGTACTATTACAGGGAATTCACCCCTCCACTTT
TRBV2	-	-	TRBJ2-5	CASSALALSDRTGETQYF	TGTGCCAGCAGTGCCCTCGCCCTTAGCGACAGGACCGGGGAGACCCAGTACTTC
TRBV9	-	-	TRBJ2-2	CASNLTRGVGSTGELFF	TGTGCCAGCAACCTAACCAGGGGGGTAGGTAGCACCGGGGAGCTGTTTTTT
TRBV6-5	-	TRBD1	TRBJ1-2	CASSYSDRGYYGYTF	TGTGCCAGCAGTTACTCCGACAGGGGGTACTATGGCTACACCTTC
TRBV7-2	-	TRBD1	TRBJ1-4	CASSSLTGALGRNNEKLFF	TGTGCCAGCAGCTCCCTGACAGGGGCCCTGGGTAGGAATAATGAAAAACTGTTTTTT
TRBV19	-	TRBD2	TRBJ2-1	CASSTSYGIAGGSRFF	TGTGCCAGTTCGACCTCCTATGGGATAGCGGGAGGGAGTCGGTTCTTC
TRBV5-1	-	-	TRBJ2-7	CASSLNRAVNEQYF	TGCGCCAGCAGCTTAAACAGGGCTGTAAACGAGCAGTACTTC
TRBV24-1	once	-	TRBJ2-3	CATSDPRGLGTDTQYF	TGTGCCACCAGTGATCCCAGGGGCCTGGGTACAGATACGCAGTATTTT
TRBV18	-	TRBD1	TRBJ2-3	CATKDRGGTDTQYF	TGTGCCACCAAAGACAGGGGCGGCACAGATACGCAGTATTTT
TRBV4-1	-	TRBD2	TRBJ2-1	CASSQESGLAGGNEQFF	TGCGCCAGCAGCCAAGAGTCGGGACTAGCGGGAGGAAATGAGCAGTTCTTC
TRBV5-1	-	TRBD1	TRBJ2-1	CASSLIGTGSYNEQFF	TGCGCCAGCAGCTTAATCGGGACAGGGTCCTACAATGAGCAGTTCTTC
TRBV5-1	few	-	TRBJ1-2	CASSLAGQGGYTF	TGCGCCAGCAGCTTGGCCGGCCAGGGGGGCTACACCTTC
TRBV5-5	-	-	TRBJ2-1	CASSLDARGYNEQFF	TGTGCCAGCAGCTTGGATGCGCGGGGCTACAATGAGCAGTTCTTC
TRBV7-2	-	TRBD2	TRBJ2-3	CASSLVAGLSTDTQYF	TGTGCCAGCAGCTTAGTAGCGGGTTTGAGCACAGATACGCAGTATTTT
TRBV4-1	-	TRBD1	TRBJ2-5	CASSRARYGTAQETQYF	TGCGCCAGCAGCCGGGCGCGTTACGGGACAGCACAAGAGACCCAGTACTTC
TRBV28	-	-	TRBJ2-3	CASSFEDSGVTQYF	TGTGCCAGCAGTTTCGAGGACAGTGGAGTTACGCAGTATTTT
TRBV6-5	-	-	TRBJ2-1	CASSYQGTTHNEQFF	TGTGCCAGCAGTTATCAGGGGACTACTCACAATGAGCAGTTCTTC
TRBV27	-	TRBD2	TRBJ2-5	CASRLAGTSGGRETQYF	TGTGCCAGCAGACTCGCCGGGACTAGCGGGGGAAGGGAGACCCAGTACTTC
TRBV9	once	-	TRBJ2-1	CASSVAFGGYNEQFF	TGTGCCAGCAGCGTAGCCTTTGGCGGTTACAATGAGCAGTTCTTC
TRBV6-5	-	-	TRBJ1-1	CASSSHRSLNTEAFF	TGTGCCAGCAGTTCGCACCGGTCCTTGAACACTGAAGCTTTCTTT
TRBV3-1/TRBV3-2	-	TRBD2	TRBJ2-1	CASSGRTSHTYYNEQFF	TGTGCCAGCAGCGGGCGGACTAGCCATACTTACTACAATGAGCAGTTCTTC
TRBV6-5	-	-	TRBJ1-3	CASSTTGSSGNTIYF	TGTGCCAGCAGTACGACAGGATCCTCTGGAAACACCATATATTTT
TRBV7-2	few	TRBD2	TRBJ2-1	CASGLPGLAIEQFF	TGTGCCAGCGGCTTGCCGGGACTAGCGATTGAGCAGTTCTTC
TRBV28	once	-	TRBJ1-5	CAATEGGPYLGNQPQHF	TGTGCCGCGACCGAAGGGGGTCCATATTTGGGCAATCAGCCCCAGCATTTT
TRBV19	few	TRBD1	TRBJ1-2	CASSDRQGTENYGYTF	TGTGCCAGTAGTGACCGACAGGGGACTGAGAACTATGGCTACACCTTC
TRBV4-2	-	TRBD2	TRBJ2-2	CASSPEIAGPRGELFF	TGTGCCAGCAGCCCTGAGATAGCGGGTCCTCGGGGGGAGCTGTTTTTT